The 25 T cell receptor beta chains below were found in one sample sequenced in a study of Graves' ophthalmopathy and Graves' hyperthyroidism. Amplification from RNA transcripts yielded the TCR beta CDR3 regions. RT-PCR was first run with HTBI primers, then multiplex PCR in a second round. TCRdb fed the multiplex PCR reads into MiXCR, producing one record per CDR3 protein. This sample has 200,000 to 250,000 distinct CDR3 sequences, with under 30% found just once. Specimen: peripheral blood. The receptors come from a man aged 45 to 65 with Graves' ophthalmopathy.

This clonotype came up a few times. The chain employs TRBV12-3 or TRBV12-4 and TRBJ2-7, with 12 bases lining up with TRBD2. The length of the CDR3 is 14 residues. V lost 7 bases, J lost 2 bases, and 3 bases stayed unmatched. In DNA, the CDR3 is TGTGCCAGCATTAGACTAGCGGGGGCCTACGAGCAGTACTTC. Amino acid sequence: CASIRLAGAYEQYF.

The chain joins TRBV6-5 to TRBJ2-5; 7 bases fit TRBD2. The V gene's germline CDR1 is MNHEY and CDR2 SVGAGI. This CDR3 comprises 17 residues. V lost 0 bases and J lost 1; bases outside the gene matches: 8. The CDR3 coding sequence is TGTGCCAGCAGTTACTCACGGCTAGCGGTAGCCCAAGAGACCCAGTACTTC. It translates to CASSYSRLAVAQETQYF.

The rearrangement links TRBV6-5 to TRBJ2-4; TRBD1 matches at 7 bases. The length of the CDR3 is 15 residues. Germline CDR1 MNHEY, CDR2 SVGAGI. V shed 4 bases, J shed 2 bases, and the junction held 5 bases outside the gene matches. This CDR3 is CASSFDRAPKNIQYF. The CDR3 region has the DNA TGTGCCAGCAGTTTCGACAGGGCCCCCAAAAACATTCAGTACTTC.

This clonotype was recorded at least ten times. V is TRBV6-1 and J is TRBJ2-2; 7 positions match TRBD1. Germline CDR1 and CDR2: MNHNS and SASEGT. The CDR3 extends over 16 amino acids. J gave up 0 bases and V 5 bases, and 6 bases lay outside the gene matches. CDR3 nucleotides: TGTGCCAGCAGTCTTCGGGGACAGACGAACACCGGGGAGCTGTTTTTT. Translation gives CASSLRGQTNTGELFF.

This clonotype was counted many times. The chain has TRBV19 and TRBJ2-6; a possible D gene is TRBD1 (5 bases). CDR3 length: 16 amino acids. The germline V gene encodes CDR1 LNHDA and CDR2 SQIVND (reference sequence). Trimming took 5 bases from V and 0 from J, leaving 11 bases between them. The CDR3 protein is CASSGTGFSGANVLTF. CDR3 DNA sequence: TGTGCCAGTAGTGGAACAGGTTTCTCTGGGGCCAACGTCCTGACTTTC.

This clonotype was found many times. The chain combines TRBV12-3 or TRBV12-4 with TRBJ2-7, with TRBD1 matching 10 bases. The CDR3 is 14 residues long. V gave up 6 bases and J gave up 4 bases; unmatched junction bases: 6. CDR3 amino acids: CASSAGTGDYEQYF. The CDR3 coding sequence is TGTGCCAGCAGCGCCGGGACAGGGGATTACGAGCAGTACTTC.

This clonotype appeared many times. This sequence joins TRBV6-2 or TRBV6-3 and TRBJ2-2, with a tentative D call TRBD1 (6 bases). Germline V gives CDR1 MNHEY, CDR2 SVGEGT. V lost 8 bases to trimming and J lost 3 bases, with 13 bases between them. The CDR3 has 14 amino acids. The CDR3 DNA follows: TGTGCCAGCCGTCCCCCAGGGGACACCGGGGAGCTGTTTTTT. It yields the protein CASRPPGDTGELFF.

This clonotype was detected ten times or more. The genes are TRBV28 and TRBJ1-2; no firm D call. The length of the CDR3 is 18 residues. Per germline, CDR1 MDHEN and CDR2 SYDVKM. V lost 6 bases and J 3 bases, leaving 26 bases between the germline ends. As DNA, the CDR3 is TGTGCCAGCAGCCTATCCGGGCCTCCCGTCCAACACTACTATGGCTACACCTTC. This sequence encodes CASSLSGPPVQHYYGYTF.

The chain combines TRBV11-2 with TRBJ1-2; 7 bases match TRBD1. Germline V lookup: CDR1 SGHAT, CDR2 FQNNGV. CDR3 length: 13 amino acids. V trimming: 5 bases; J trimming: 7 bases; junction bases outside the gene matches: 7. CDR3 nucleotide sequence: TGTGCCAGCAGCCCTGACAGGGTAGCTGGCTACACCTTC. It codes for CASSPDRVAGYTF.

This chain links TRBV12-3 or TRBV12-4 with TRBJ2-7, with a weak D call TRBD1 (6 bases). This CDR3 comprises 14 residues. Deletions cut 3 bases from V and 2 bases from J, with 11 bases between. The CDR3 bases are TGTGCCAGCAGTTTCAACAGGGTCCCCTACGAGCAGTACTTC. It specifies CASSFNRVPYEQYF.

This clonotype was seen once. The chain employs TRBV18 and TRBJ1-1; D call uncertain. V dropped 6 bases and J dropped 7 bases, with 18 bases sitting between them. The germline CDR1 and CDR2 sequences are KGHSH and LQKENI. The CDR3 has 14 amino acids. The CDR3: CASSNLVPDGEAFF. DNA of the CDR3: TGTGCCAGCTCTAACCTTGTGCCCGACGGTGAAGCTTTCTTT. The variable domain in full, completed from reference TRBV18 and TRBJ1-1, reads NAGVMQNPRHLVRRRGQEARLRCSPMKGHSHVYWYRQLPEEGLKFMVYLQKENIIDESGMPKERFSAEFPKEGPSILRIQQVVRGDSAAYFCASSNLVPDGEAFFGQGTRLTVV.

This clonotype has just a few counts. The CDR3 DNA is TGTGCCAGCAGTACCCAAGACAGGCAGGTCTACTACGAGCAGTACTTC. Its protein product is CASSTQDRQVYYEQYF. V gene TRBV6-1 combines with J gene TRBJ2-7; perhaps TRBD1 as D (6 bases). Germline CDR1 reads MNHNS; CDR2 reads SASEGT. The CDR3 is 16 residues long. V dropped 5 bases and J dropped 3 bases, with 20 bases sitting between them.

The table lists this clonotype with many counts. V is TRBV11-2 and J is TRBJ1-2, with 7 bases lining up with TRBD1. Unmatched junction bases numbered 4, after V lost 3 bases and J lost 0 bases. This CDR3 has 15 residues. Germline CDR1 SGHAT, CDR2 FQNNGV. This CDR3 reads CASSLHRGPNYGYTF. The CDR3 nucleotides are TGTGCCAGCAGCTTGCACAGGGGTCCTAACTATGGCTACACCTTC.

In its sample, this clonotype was seen a few times. V usage is TRBV27 and J usage is TRBJ1-3, with unresolved D. Germline CDR1 reads MNHEY; CDR2 reads SMNVEV (reference sequence). Trimming cost V 2 bases and J 7 bases, with 9 bases left between them. The CDR3 totals 13 residues. As DNA, the CDR3 is TGTGCCAGCAGTTTAACCGAGGGCAACACCATATATTTT. As protein: CASSLTEGNTIYF.

This clonotype was detected many times. V gene TRBV6-1 combines with J gene TRBJ2-7, with 7 bases matching TRBD2. J was trimmed by 9 bases and V by 0 bases; bases with no gene match: 2. Germline lookup yields CDR1 MNHNS and CDR2 SASEGT. The CDR3 consists of 12 residues. In nucleotides, the CDR3 is TGTGCCAGCAGTGAAGCGTGGGGGGGGCAGTACTTC. This codes for CASSEAWGGQYF.

This clonotype occurred many times. The chain employs TRBV7-8 and TRBJ1-1, with no clear D. The CDR3 has 12 residues. V lost 5 bases and J lost 6, with 10 bases in between. Germline CDR1 reads SGHVS; CDR2 reads FQNEAQ. The CDR3: CASSPGNAEAFF. The CDR3 DNA reads as TGTGCCAGCAGCCCGGGAAACGCTGAAGCTTTCTTT.

Many counts were recorded for this clonotype. The gene calls are TRBV4-3 and TRBJ2-7; perhaps D is TRBD1 or TRBD2 (5 bases each). V was clipped by 1 base and J by 5 bases, with 15 bases between them. The CDR3 is 15 amino acids. Germline-derived CDR1 and CDR2 are LGHNA and YSLEER. CDR3 bases: TGCGCCAGCAGCCAAGCGAGGGATTCGGGGCACGAGCAGTACTTC. It encodes CASSQARDSGHEQYF.

The chain couples TRBV2 to TRBJ1-2, with 7 bases aligning to TRBD1. J gave up 3 bases and V 7 bases, and 8 bases lay outside the gene matches. The germline V gene encodes CDR1 SNHLY and CDR2 FYNNEI. The CDR3 covers 14 residues. For the CDR3, the DNA is TGTGCCAGCAAGCCGGGACAGACTTACTATGGCTACACCTTC. It specifies CASKPGQTYYGYTF.

This clonotype was counted ten times or more. V is TRBV12-5 and J is TRBJ2-3; possible D gene TRBD2, 5 bases. V was shortened by 0 bases and J by 1 base, with 11 bases between the two germline ends. The CDR3 has 16 residues. Germline loops: CDR1 LGHNT, CDR2 FRNRAP. CDR3 coding DNA: TGTGCTAGTGGTTTGGTAGTACGGACTCGCACAGATACGCAGTATTTT. Protein: CASGLVVRTRTDTQYF.

This clonotype was observed many times. The rearrangement uses TRBV13 and TRBJ2-2; 14 nucleotides align to TRBD2. Unmatched junction bases numbered 8, after V lost 5 bases and J lost 6 bases. Germline lookup yields CDR1 PRHDT and CDR2 FYEKMQ (reference sequence). The CDR3 extends over 17 amino acids. The CDR3 loop reads CASSRYGLAGGAGELFF. CDR3 bases: TGTGCCAGCAGCCGATACGGACTAGCGGGGGGCGCCGGGGAGCTGTTTTTT.

This clonotype was detected many times. V and J are TRBV29-1 and TRBJ1-5; D remains ambiguous. CDR1 is SQVTM, CDR2 ANQGSEA, per germline. The CDR3 runs 12 residues. Between the trimmed V and J ends, which lost 8 bases and 9 bases, there was a span of 17 bases. In nucleotides, the CDR3 is TGCAGCATTGTAAGCGGGGTAGGGCCCCAGCATTTT. As protein: CSIVSGVGPQHF.

This clonotype was detected many times. The chain recombines TRBV28 with TRBJ2-2; no definite D call. Trimming cost V 6 bases and J 2 bases, with 4 bases left between them. Germline loops: CDR1 MDHEN, CDR2 SYDVKM. The CDR3 runs 12 residues. CDR3 sequence (DNA): TGTGCCAGCAGGAGAAACACCGGGGAGCTGTTTTTT. This codes for CASRRNTGELFF. The full variable domain, rest sourced from reference TRBV28 and TRBJ2-2, is DVKVTQSSRYLVKRTGEKVFLECVQDMDHENMFWYRQDPGLGLRLIYFSYDVKMKEKGDIPEGYSVSREKKERFSLILESASTNQTSMYLCASRRNTGELFFGEGSRLTVL.

The genes are TRBV3-1 and TRBJ1-1; D is uncertain. The CDR3 covers 14 residues. Germline V gene sequence: CDR1 LGHDT, CDR2 YNNKEL (reference sequence). Trimming removed 0 bases at V and 3 bases at J, with 8 bases between. CDR3 protein: CASSQETTYTEAFF. CDR3 DNA: TGTGCCAGCAGCCAAGAGACCACTTACACTGAAGCTTTCTTT.

The V call is TRBV28, the J call TRBJ2-7, with unresolved D. V was pared by 6 bases and J by 6 bases, with 18 bases between. Germline loops: CDR1 MDHEN, CDR2 SYDVKM. The CDR3 extends over 14 amino acids. The CDR3 reads CASRSESLVVEQYF. The CDR3 region has the DNA TGTGCCAGCAGATCCGAGTCCCTGGTCGTCGAGCAGTACTTC.

This clonotype was recorded at least ten times. This chain joins TRBV19 and TRBJ1-1, with 7 positions matching TRBD1. Germline V gene lookup returns CDR1 LNHDA and CDR2 SQIVND (reference sequence). The CDR3 runs 13 residues. V shed 7 bases and J 4 bases; nucleotides not matched to a gene: 6. CDR3: CASITGVGTEAFF. For the CDR3, the DNA is TGTGCCAGTATTACAGGGGTGGGCACTGAAGCTTTCTTT.